Following are 11 T cell receptor beta chains from one sample sequenced in a study of OX40 agonist ivuxolimab in advanced cancers. Library preparation used the immunoSEQ multiplex PCR assay. The clones in this table, taken by TCRdb from immuneACCESS, are in-frame only. Not every clone is retained; where verified, under half of the shortfall comes from an unresolved V gene, and the cause of the rest is unknown. This sample holds about 77,000 clones; roughly 89% were observed only once. Together, the top ten hold less than 3% of the sample. The source was CD4+ or CD8+ T cells sorted from blood, collected in a trial of the OX40 agonist ivuxolimab. These receptors came from an adult with an advanced solid tumor such as melanoma, head and neck, liver or kidney cancer.

The J gene is TRBJ1-1, the V gene TRBV28; 7 positions match TRBD1. Germline lookup yields CDR1 MDHEN and CDR2 SYDVKM. Trimming at V came to 5 bases and at J to 5 bases, leaving 11 bases not matched to a gene. The CDR3 runs 15 residues. The CDR3 loop is CASSATGKPSTEAFF. Here the CDR3 DNA reads TGTGCCAGCAGTGCGACAGGGAAGCCCAGTACTGAAGCTTTCTTT.

The chain links TRBV29-1 to TRBJ2-1; TRBD2 agrees at 8 bases. There are 17 residues in the CDR3. Germline V lookup: CDR1 SQVTM, CDR2 ANQGSEA. After removal of 5 bases from V and 0 bases from J, the junction contained 12 bases not matched to a gene. The CDR3 coding sequence is TGCAGCGTTTCGATGACTAGCGCCCAGAGCTCCTACAATGAGCAGTTCTTC. This sequence encodes CSVSMTSAQSSYNEQFF.

The chain recombines TRBV9 with TRBJ2-7, with 8 bases lining up with TRBD2. CDR1 and CDR2 (germline): SGDLS, YYNGEE. The junction had 4 bases not matched to a gene; V was cut back by 0 bases and J by 2 bases. The CDR3 is 15 amino acids. CDR3 protein: CASSVGGTRAYEQYF. The CDR3 DNA sequence: TGTGCCAGCAGCGTAGGAGGGACTAGAGCCTACGAGCAGTACTTC.

This clone was detected a few times. The chain is built from TRBV4-1 and TRBJ1-2; D remains ambiguous. The V end was cut by 1 base, the J end by 5 bases, with 11 bases between. The CDR3 extends over 14 amino acids. Germline CDR1 reads MGHRA; CDR2 reads YSYEKL. CDR3 bases: TGCGCCAGCAGCCAAGTATTCCGGGGATATGGCTACACCTTC. Translation gives CASSQVFRGYGYTF.

V is TRBV7-8 and J is TRBJ2-5; the D is unclear. Trimming took 5 bases from V and 1 from J, leaving 14 bases between them. Per the germline V gene, CDR1 is SGHVS and CDR2 is FQNEAQ. CDR3 length equals 15 residues. CDR3 sequence (DNA): TGTGCCAGCAGCCCAGGCAGAAACTTCCAAGAGACCCAGTACTTC. Its protein product is CASSPGRNFQETQYF.

Written as DNA, the CDR3 is TGCGCCAGCAGCTTGCTCACTGGGACGGCAGGGGCCTACGAGCAGTACTTC. It codes for CASSLLTGTAGAYEQYF. The chain couples TRBV5-1 to TRBJ2-7; possible D gene TRBD1, 6 bases. In germline, CDR1 is SGHRS, CDR2 YFSETQ. V gave up 1 base and J gave up 2 bases, with 19 bases separating them. This CDR3 comprises 17 residues. Using reference TRBV5-1 and TRBJ2-7 for the parts outside the CDR3, the full variable domain is KAGVTQTPRYLIKTRGQQVTLSCSPISGHRSVSWYQQTPGQGLQFLFEYFSETQRNKGNFPGRFSGRQFSNSRSEMNVSTLELGDSALYLCASSLLTGTAGAYEQYFGPGTRLTVT.

For the CDR3, the DNA is TGTGCCAGCTCACCTCCGGCGACAGGACAAAAGGATAGGGCAGATACGCAGTATTTT. Its translation: CASSPPATGQKDRADTQYF. This chain uses TRBV18 with TRBJ2-3, with TRBD1 as a possible D gene (6 bases). The length of the CDR3 is 19 residues. Germline values: CDR1 KGHSH, CDR2 LQKENI. With 3 bases removed from V and 4 bases from J, the gap between germline ends came to 26 bases.

This clone has a handful of counts. The chain joins TRBV4-2 to TRBJ1-1; 10 bases map to TRBD1. The germline V gene encodes CDR1 LGHNA and CDR2 YNFKEQ. With 3 bases clipped from V and 6 bases from J, the junction kept 10 bases outside the gene matches. The CDR3 length is 16 residues. The CDR3 nucleotides read TGTGCCAGCAGCCACCCCCTCCGGGACAGGGGTTCTGAAGCTTTCTTT. Its protein is CASSHPLRDRGSEAFF.

The chain uses TRBV4-2 and TRBJ2-3; a weak D match, TRBD1 (6 bases). Trimming cost V 0 bases and J 2 bases, with 12 bases left between them. Germline CDR1 and CDR2: LGHNA and YNFKEQ. The length of the CDR3 is 16 residues. The CDR3 reads CASSQDGTINTDTQYF. CDR3 nucleotides: TGTGCCAGCAGCCAAGACGGGACAATAAACACAGATACGCAGTATTTT.

Remarks on this clone: Its ends do not fully match the called genes, so a read error is possible. The J gene is TRBJ2-5, the V gene TRBV7-2; weak D call: TRBD1 (6 bases). Germline CDR1 and CDR2: SGHTA and FQGNSA. There are 15 residues in the CDR3. CDR3 coding DNA: TGCGCCAGCAGCTCACAGGGATTGTACCAAGAGACCCAGTACTTC. Protein sequence: CASSSQGLYQETQYF.

This clone appeared once. The chain couples TRBV6-6 to TRBJ2-5; either TRBD1 or TRBD2 may fit D (5 bases each). V was cut by 7 bases and J by 9 bases, with 21 bases left in between. The CDR3 consists of 14 residues. Looked up from germline, CDR1 is MNHNY and CDR2 is SVGAGI (reference sequence). The CDR3 sequence: CASIQGPLSDSQYF. The DNA for the CDR3 is TGTGCCAGCATTCAGGGACCCCTAAGTGACTCCCAGTACTTC.